This entry features one TCR beta chain sequence. Its antigen is currently unknown. Germline lookup yields CDR1 SGHRS and CDR2 YFSETQ. The J segment lost 4 bases and the V segment lost 4 bases, leaving 8 bases of the junction unmatched. This CDR3 is 16 amino acids long. Synthesis of TCR cDNA relied on 5'RACE template switching, which attached a universal primer site and UMIs. TCRdb re-analysed the 5' RACE reads in MiXCR, keeping a single row per CDR3 protein. The repertoire includes hundreds of thousands of distinct CDR3 sequences, 19% of them detected once, and roughly an eighth sits in the top ten. This record comes from a study of T cells after yellow fever vaccination. On the study more broadly: Those fractions that held only low numbers of cells were prepared using the SMART-Seq v4 Ultra Low Input RNA kit. Study-level results: CD4 and CD8 compartments shared a small share of clonotypes. Reappearing after the booster were most of the clones from primary vaccination (roughly 96% CD4, 75% to 90% CD8).

Sequences were derived from PBMCs, sampled 15 days after the yellow fever booster vaccination. The gene calls are TRBV5-1 and TRBJ2-2, with 9 bases that match TRBD2. The TCR sequence derives from a man aged 30 to 45 who received the YFV17D yellow fever vaccine. The CDR3 here is CASSPPSGKATGELFF. The CDR3 region has the DNA TGCGCCAGCAGCCCTCCTAGCGGGAAAGCCACCGGGGAGCTGTTTTTT.